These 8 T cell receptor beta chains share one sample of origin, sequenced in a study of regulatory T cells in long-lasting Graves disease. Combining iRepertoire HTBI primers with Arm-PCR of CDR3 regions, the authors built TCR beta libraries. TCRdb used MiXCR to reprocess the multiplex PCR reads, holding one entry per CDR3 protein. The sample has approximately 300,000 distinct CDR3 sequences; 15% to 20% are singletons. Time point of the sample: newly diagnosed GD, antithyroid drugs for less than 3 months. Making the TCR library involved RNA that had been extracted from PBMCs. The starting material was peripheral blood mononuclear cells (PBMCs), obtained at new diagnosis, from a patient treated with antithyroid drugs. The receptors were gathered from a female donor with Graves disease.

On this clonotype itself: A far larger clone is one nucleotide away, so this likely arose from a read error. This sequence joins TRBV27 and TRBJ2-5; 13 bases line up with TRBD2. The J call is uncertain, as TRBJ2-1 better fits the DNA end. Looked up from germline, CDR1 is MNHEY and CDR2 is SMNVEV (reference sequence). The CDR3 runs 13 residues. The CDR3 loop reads CASSETSGRAQFF. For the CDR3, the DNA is TGTGCCAGCAGTGAAACTAGCGGGAGGGCCCAGTTCTTC.

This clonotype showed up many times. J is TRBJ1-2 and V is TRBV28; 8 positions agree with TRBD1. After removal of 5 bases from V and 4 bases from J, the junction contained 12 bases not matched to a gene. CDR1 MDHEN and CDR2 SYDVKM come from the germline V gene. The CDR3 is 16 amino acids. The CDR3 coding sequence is TGTGCCAGCAGTCTCACAGGGGGTCAACGGGCCTATGGCTACACCTTC. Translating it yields CASSLTGGQRAYGYTF.

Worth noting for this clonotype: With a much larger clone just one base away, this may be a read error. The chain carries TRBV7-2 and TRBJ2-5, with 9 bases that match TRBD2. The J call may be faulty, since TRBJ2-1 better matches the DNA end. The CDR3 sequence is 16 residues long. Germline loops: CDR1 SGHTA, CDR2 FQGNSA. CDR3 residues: CVSSPRAGGPTIEQFF. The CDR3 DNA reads TGTGTCAGCAGCCCCCGAGCGGGGGGCCCTACGATTGAGCAGTTCTTC.

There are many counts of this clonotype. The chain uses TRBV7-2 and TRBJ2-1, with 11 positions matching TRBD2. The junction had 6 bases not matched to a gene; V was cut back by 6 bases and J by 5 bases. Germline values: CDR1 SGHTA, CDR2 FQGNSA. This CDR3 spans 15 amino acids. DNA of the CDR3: TGTGCCAGCAGTCGGGAGACTAGCGGGAACAATGAGCAGTTCTTC. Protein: CASSRETSGNNEQFF. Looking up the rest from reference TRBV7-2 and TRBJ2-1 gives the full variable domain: GAGVSQSPSNKVTEKGKDVELRCDPISGHTALYWYRQSLGQGLEFLIYFQGNSAPDKSGLPSDRFSAERTGGSVSTLTIQRTQQEDSAVYLCASSRETSGNNEQFFGPGTRLTVL.

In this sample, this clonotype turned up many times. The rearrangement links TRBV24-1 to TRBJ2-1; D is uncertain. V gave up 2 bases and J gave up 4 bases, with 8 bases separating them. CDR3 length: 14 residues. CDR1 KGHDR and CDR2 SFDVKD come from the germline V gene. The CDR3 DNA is TGTGCCACCAGTGATTCAGGAGCGTACAATGAGCAGTTCTTC. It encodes CATSDSGAYNEQFF.

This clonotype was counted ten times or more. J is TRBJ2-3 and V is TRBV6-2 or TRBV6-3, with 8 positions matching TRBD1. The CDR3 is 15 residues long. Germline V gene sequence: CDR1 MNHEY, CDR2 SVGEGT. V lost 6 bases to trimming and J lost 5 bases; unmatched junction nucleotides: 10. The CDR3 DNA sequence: TGTGCCAGCAGCCTTGACGGACAGGGTCTAGATACGCAGTATTTT. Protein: CASSLDGQGLDTQYF.

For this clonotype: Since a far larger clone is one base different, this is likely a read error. DNA for the CDR3: TGTGCCAGCAGCCAGGGGACTCAGAGCTCCTACAATGAGCAGTACTTC. This encodes CASSQGTQSSYNEQYF. The chain uses TRBV3-1 and TRBJ2-5, with D possibly matching TRBD2 (6 bases). CDR1 and CDR2 from the germline V gene are LGHDT and YNNKEL (reference sequence). V was shortened by 3 bases and J by 11 bases, with 25 bases between the two germline ends. CDR3 size: 16 residues.

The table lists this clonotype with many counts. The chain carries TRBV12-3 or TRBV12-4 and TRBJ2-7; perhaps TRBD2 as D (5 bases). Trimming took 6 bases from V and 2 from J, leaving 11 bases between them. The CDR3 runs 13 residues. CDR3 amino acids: CASSPGMAYEQYF. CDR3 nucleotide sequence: TGTGCCAGCAGCCCGGGGATGGCCTACGAGCAGTACTTC.